The 18 T cell receptor beta chains presented below share a single source sample, sequenced in a study of T cell responses to AZD1222 COVID-19 vaccine. Generated by immunoSEQ multiplex PCR, the TCRdb table keeps only in-frame clones and is missing some. In the table there are 150,000 to 200,000 clones, approximately 90% of which are singletons. The sample consisted of peripheral blood, taken 28 days after the second AZD1222 dose. Receptor source: an adult who received the AZD1222 COVID-19 vaccine.

V and J are TRBV15 and TRBJ2-7; D gene unclear. V lost 8 bases, J lost 6 bases, and 14 bases lay in between. CDR1 and CDR2 from the germline V gene are LNHNV and YYDKDF (reference sequence). This CDR3 comprises 12 residues. CDR3 nucleotide sequence: TGTGCCACCCGAGCTTATGTCGGCGAGCAGTACTTC. Translation: CATRAYVGEQYF. The complete variable domain, with remaining parts taken from reference TRBV15 and TRBJ2-7, reads DAMVIQNPRYQVTQFGKPVTLSCSQTLNHNVMYWYQQKSSQAPKLLFHYYDKDFNNEADTPDNFQSRRPNTSFCFLDIRSPGLGDTAMYLCATRAYVGEQYFGPGTRLTVT.

The chain couples TRBV24-1 to TRBJ2-2; 8 positions match TRBD1. The CDR3 contains 16 residues. CDR1 KGHDR and CDR2 SFDVKD come from the germline V gene. With V trimmed by 4 bases and J by 2 bases, 5 bases remained unmatched. As DNA, the CDR3 is TGTGCCACCAGTGAAGACAGGGGCATTAACACCGGGGAGCTGTTTTTT. This codes for CATSEDRGINTGELFF.

The chain combines TRBV6-5 with TRBJ1-5, with a tentative D call TRBD1 (6 bases). V lost 10 bases to trimming and J lost 3 bases, with 19 bases between them. The CDR3 loop spans 15 amino acids. Germline V lookup: CDR1 MNHEY, CDR2 SVGAGI. In nucleotides, the CDR3 is TGTGCCACCAGAAGGCCCGGGGGCGACAATCAGCCCCAGCATTTT. Its protein product is CATRRPGGDNQPQHF.

The J gene is TRBJ2-2, the V gene TRBV11-2; D possibly corresponds to TRBD2 (5 bases). The length of the CDR3 is 15 residues. CDR1 and CDR2 from the germline V gene are SGHAT and FQNNGV. The ends were cut back, 1 base at V and 7 bases at J, with 13 bases in the middle. The CDR3 DNA is TGTGCCAGCAGCTTAGTCTCGGCGGGTAACGGGGAGCTGTTTTTT. Protein: CASSLVSAGNGELFF.

The genes are TRBV6-5 and TRBJ1-2; no definite D call. Deletions cut 6 bases from V and 3 bases from J, with 11 bases between. This CDR3 comprises 13 residues. CDR1 and CDR2 from the germline V gene are MNHEY and SVGAGI. The CDR3 spells CASSVGIDYGYTF. CDR3 nucleotides: TGTGCCAGCAGCGTAGGGATCGACTATGGCTACACCTTC.

The gene calls are TRBV12-3 or TRBV12-4 and TRBJ2-4; possible D gene TRBD1, 5 bases. The CDR3 totals 13 residues. Deletions cut 3 bases from V and 8 bases from J, with 11 bases between. The CDR3 DNA reads as TGTGCCAGCAGTTTCTGGGGCGTAGACATTCAGTACTTC. Amino acid sequence: CASSFWGVDIQYF.

The chain carries TRBV12-3 or TRBV12-4 and TRBJ1-2; D ambiguous. Between the trimmed V and J ends, which lost 0 bases and 3 bases, there was a span of 5 bases. The CDR3 covers 13 residues. The CDR3 bases are TGTGCCAGCAGTTTAGCCATCTACTATGGCTACACCTTC. This sequence encodes CASSLAIYYGYTF.

The rearrangement joins TRBV4-3 to TRBJ2-1; D gene uncertain. V was clipped by 0 bases and J by 3 bases, with 6 bases between them. This CDR3 has 14 residues. The germline gives CDR1 LGHNA, CDR2 YSLEER. CDR3 in amino acids: CASSQEVNYNEQFF. CDR3 coding DNA: TGCGCCAGCAGCCAAGAGGTAAACTACAATGAGCAGTTCTTC.

The J gene is TRBJ2-5, the V gene TRBV6-5; 7 bases agree with TRBD1. Trimming took 5 bases from V and 10 from J; bases not matched to a gene: 16. This CDR3 has 15 amino acids. Germline CDR1 and CDR2: MNHEY and SVGAGI. Here the CDR3 DNA reads TGTGCCAGCAGTCGACCCGGGACAGCTTACGATGGCCAGTACTTC. Translated: CASSRPGTAYDGQYF.

The chain has TRBV9 and TRBJ2-7; D might be TRBD1 (5 bases). With 0 bases removed from V and 2 bases from J, the gap between germline ends came to 15 bases. The CDR3 is 16 amino acids. Germline V gives CDR1 SGDLS, CDR2 YYNGEE. The CDR3 bases are TGTGCCAGCAGCGTAGGGGGCAGGGTAGGCCCCTACGAGCAGTACTTC. It is translated as CASSVGGRVGPYEQYF.

The chain carries TRBV10-3 and TRBJ2-3; D gene unclear. Trimming left V 10 bases short and J 0 bases short, with 8 bases between. The germline V gene encodes CDR1 ENHRY and CDR2 SYGVKD. The CDR3 length is 12 residues. Here the CDR3 DNA reads TGTGCCACCCGAAGTAGCACAGATACGCAGTATTTT. Protein product: CATRSSTDTQYF.

The chain employs TRBV12-3 or TRBV12-4 and TRBJ2-7; 7 bases are a match to TRBD1. The ends lost 6 bases at V and 2 bases at J; junction bases unmatched: 4. The CDR3 consists of 13 residues. CDR3 coding DNA: TGTGCCAGCAGGAGGGACAGCACCTACGAGCAGTACTTC. Protein sequence: CASRRDSTYEQYF.

This sequence joins TRBV4-2 and TRBJ2-6; D call uncertain. Trimming removed 5 bases from V and 2 bases from J, with 13 bases in between. CDR1 LGHNA and CDR2 YNFKEQ come from the germline V gene. CDR3 size: 16 residues. CDR3 amino acids: CASSVGPHAGANVLTF. The CDR3 bases are TGTGCCAGCAGCGTCGGGCCTCACGCTGGGGCCAACGTCCTGACTTTC.

This rearrangement joins TRBV12-3 or TRBV12-4 to TRBJ1-4; D perhaps matches TRBD1 (5 bases). There are 13 residues in the CDR3. The germline V and J ends were trimmed by 5 bases and 4 bases, with 8 bases remaining between them. CDR3 protein: CASSGAVNEKLFF. DNA of the CDR3: TGTGCCAGCAGTGGGGCTGTTAATGAAAAACTGTTTTTT.

The V gene is TRBV7-8, the J gene TRBJ2-7; D may match TRBD1 or TRBD2 (5 bases each). Germline V gene lookup returns CDR1 SGHVS and CDR2 FQNEAQ. The V gene lost 5 bases and the J gene lost 7 bases, with 21 bases spanning the gap. This CDR3 is 15 amino acids long. DNA of the CDR3: TGTGCCAGCAGCCGAGAGGGGACGGCCCTACGGGAGCAGTACTTC. This gives the protein CASSREGTALREQYF. Complete variable domain (other parts from reference TRBV7-8 and TRBJ2-7): GAGVSQSPRYKVAKRGQDVALRCDPISGHVSLFWYQQALGQGPEFLTYFQNEAQLDKSGLPSDRFFAERPEGSVSTLKIQRTQQEDSAVYLCASSREGTALREQYFGPGTRLTVT.

The V gene is TRBV28, the J gene TRBJ2-7; unclear D gene. V was cut by 5 bases and J by 6 bases, with 11 bases left in between. Germline CDR1 and CDR2: MDHEN and SYDVKM. This CDR3 is built from 12 residues. CDR3 sequence (DNA): TGTGCCAGCAGTCCCACCCCGGTCGAGCAGTACTTC. This translates into CASSPTPVEQYF.

The chain recombines TRBV7-2 with TRBJ1-2; 10 bases fit TRBD1. In germline, CDR1 is SGHTA, CDR2 FQGNSA. There are 14 residues in the CDR3. Germline trimming cut 6 bases from V and 5 bases from J; bases unmatched to any gene: 6. CDR3 DNA sequence: TGTGCCAGCAGTTCCGGGACAGGGGTTTATGGCTACACCTTC. Protein sequence: CASSSGTGVYGYTF.

The rearrangement links TRBV19 to TRBJ1-6; TRBD1 matches 7 bases. This CDR3 region has 15 residues. V trimming: 6 bases; J trimming: 9 bases; junction bases outside the gene matches: 11. Germline loops: CDR1 LNHDA, CDR2 SQIVND (reference sequence). CDR3 bases: TGTGCCAGTAGCCCAAACAGGGGAAGTTTTTCACCCCTCCACTTT. Translated: CASSPNRGSFSPLHF.